This passage covers 24 T cell receptor beta chains from one sample sequenced in a study of blood T cell repertoires in COVID-19. Measured with immunoSEQ multiplex PCR; TCRdb has only the in-frame clones, and not every one. In the table there are about 260,000 clones, 88% of which are singletons. Sequencing used PBMCs or T cells enriched from blood (not recorded which). Receptor source: a woman in her fifties or sixties who had recovered from COVID-19.

The chain is built from TRBV30 and TRBJ2-7, with D perhaps matching TRBD1 (5 bases). Per germline, CDR1 GTSNPN and CDR2 SVGIG (reference sequence). The ends were cut back, 3 bases at V and 3 bases at J, with 15 bases in the middle. CDR3 size: 14 residues. The CDR3 region has the DNA TGTGCCTGGAGACGGCCAGGGTCTAACTACGAGCAGTACTTC. Protein: CAWRRPGSNYEQYF.

V and J are TRBV10-3 and TRBJ2-5; TRBD1 agrees at 11 bases. The CDR3 runs to 17 residues. The V gene end was trimmed by 2 bases and the J gene end by 3 bases; junction bases not matched to a gene: 8. From germline, CDR1 is ENHRY and CDR2 SYGVKD. Here the CDR3 DNA reads TGTGCCATCAGTGAGAACGCCGGGACAGGGGGGGAAGAGACCCAGTACTTC. Protein product: CAISENAGTGGEETQYF.

The V call is TRBV7-2, the J call TRBJ1-4, with D maybe TRBD1 (5 bases). V was clipped by 5 bases and J by 2 bases, with 9 bases between them. This CDR3 has 14 residues. Germline loops: CDR1 SGHTA, CDR2 FQGNSA. The CDR3 loop is CASSQTVTNEKLFF. In DNA form, the CDR3 reads TGTGCCAGCAGCCAGACAGTTACTAATGAAAAACTGTTTTTT.

This chain joins TRBV13 and TRBJ1-2, with D hard to call. CDR1 is PRHDT, CDR2 FYEKMQ, per germline (reference sequence). The V end was cut by 6 bases, the J end by 0 bases, with 8 bases between. This CDR3 contains 13 residues. The CDR3 spells CASRETPNYGYTF. DNA for the CDR3: TGTGCCAGCAGAGAGACACCTAACTATGGCTACACCTTC. Variable domain in full (rest from reference TRBV13 and TRBJ1-2): AAGVIQSPRHLIKEKRETATLKCYPIPRHDTVYWYQQGPGQDPQFLISFYEKMQSDKGSIPDRFSAQQFSDYHSELNMSSLELGDSALYFCASRETPNYGYTFGSGTRLTVV.

The gene calls are TRBV6-8 and TRBJ1-6; 9 nucleotides line up with TRBD1. This CDR3 has 16 residues. With 2 bases clipped from V and 11 bases from J, the junction kept 10 bases outside the gene matches. The germline V gene encodes CDR1 MNHGY and CDR2 SAAAGT. CDR3 nucleotide sequence: TGTGCCAGCAGTTACGCGCCGGGACAGGGCGAGGCACCCCTCCACTTT. Amino acid sequence: CASSYAPGQGEAPLHF.

V usage is TRBV9 and J usage is TRBJ1-5; tentative D call: TRBD1 (5 bases). The V gene lost 3 bases and the J gene lost 2 bases, with 18 bases spanning the gap. Germline assignment: CDR1 SGDLS and CDR2 YYNGEE. The CDR3 contains 17 residues. CDR3 amino acids: CASSATGTPWGNQPQHF. CDR3 nucleotides: TGTGCCAGCAGCGCCACAGGTACCCCATGGGGCAATCAGCCCCAGCATTTT.

In the case of this clone: Other nucleotide sequences in the sample specify the same CDR3. The V and J genes are TRBV9 and TRBJ2-1, with D perhaps TRBD2 (6 bases). There are 15 residues in the CDR3. The ends were cut back, 2 bases at V and 0 bases at J, with 9 bases in the middle. CDR1 is SGDLS, CDR2 YYNGEE, per germline. CDR3 loop: CASSVTGSSYNEQFF. In DNA, the CDR3 is TGTGCCAGCAGCGTTACCGGGAGCTCCTACAATGAGCAGTTCTTC.

Turning to this clone: A read error may produce the germline difference seen at one junction end. The chain combines TRBV27 with TRBJ1-2, with D perhaps TRBD1 (5 bases). Germline CDR1 and CDR2: MNHEY and SMNVEV (reference sequence). CDR3 size: 16 residues. The CDR3 coding sequence is TGTGCCAGCAGTTCGTGGGGCGGCCTTGCGTACTACGGCTACACCTTC. Its translation is CASSSWGGLAYYGYTF.

This chain connects TRBV21-1 to TRBJ1-1. TRBV21-1 is flagged as a pseudogene. The CDR3 is 13 residues long. Here the CDR3 DNA reads TGTGCCAGCAGCAATGGGGAGGGGACTGAAGCTTTCTTT. It yields the protein CASSNGEGTEAFF.

This chain uses TRBV7-9 with TRBJ1-4; possibly TRBD1 for D (6 bases). The V gene's germline CDR1 is SEHNR and CDR2 FQNEAQ (reference sequence). This CDR3 comprises 17 residues. With 2 bases removed from V and 0 bases from J, the gap between germline ends came to 13 bases. CDR3 region: CASSLMPGDTTNEKLFF. CDR3 nucleotide sequence: TGTGCCAGCAGCTTAATGCCAGGGGACACAACTAATGAAAAACTGTTTTTT.

Regarding this clone: The same CDR3 is also encoded by other DNA sequences in this sample. The chain uses TRBV11-3 and TRBJ1-1; D is unclear. Germline CDR1 reads SGHNT; CDR2 reads YENEEA. This CDR3 comprises 14 residues. Trimming stripped 0 bases from V and 1 base from J, with 6 bases between. CDR3 amino acids: CASSLEGGNTEAFF. CDR3 coding DNA: TGTGCCAGCAGCTTAGAAGGCGGGAACACTGAAGCTTTCTTT.

J is TRBJ1-2 and V is TRBV3-1 (or the pseudogene TRBV3-2), with a possible D match to TRBD1 (5 bases). The CDR3 length is 17 residues. The germline CDR1 and CDR2 sequences are LGHDT and YNNKEL (reference sequence). Trimming shortened V by 1 base and J by 8 bases, and 23 bases separated the two germline ends. The CDR3 nucleotides read TGTGCCAGCAGCCAAGGTGGTCAGGGAATGATCTTCAGGGGCTACACCTTC. Translation: CASSQGGQGMIFRGYTF.

This sequence joins TRBV15 and TRBJ2-5; TRBD2 agrees at 13 bases. Germline V lookup: CDR1 LNHNV, CDR2 YYDKDF (reference sequence). The ends lost 1 base at V and 5 bases at J; junction bases unmatched: 7. The CDR3 runs to 17 residues. In DNA, the CDR3 is TGTGCCACCAGCAGAGGCGGACTAGCGGGAGCTCAGGAGACCCAGTACTTC. Its translation: CATSRGGLAGAQETQYF.

The genes are TRBV6-4 and TRBJ1-5, with a weak D call TRBD1 (5 bases). The CDR3 runs to 16 residues. From germline, CDR1 is MRHNA and CDR2 SNTAGT. V was cut by 7 bases and J by 7 bases, with 23 bases left in between. CDR3 in amino acids: CASKSPQGFSAQPQHF. The CDR3 DNA is TGTGCCAGCAAGTCACCCCAGGGTTTCAGCGCACAGCCCCAGCATTTT.

The J gene is TRBJ1-4, the V gene TRBV6-1, with unresolved D. Germline V gene sequence: CDR1 MNHNS, CDR2 SASEGT. Trimming shortened V by 0 bases and J by 2 bases, and 10 bases separated the two germline ends. This CDR3 has 16 residues. The chain's CDR3 is CASSEAFGRTNEKLFF. In nucleotides, the CDR3 is TGTGCCAGCAGTGAAGCGTTCGGGAGGACTAATGAAAAACTGTTTTTT.

The V gene is TRBV7-9, the J gene TRBJ2-1, with D perhaps TRBD2 (6 bases). The CDR3 has 17 residues. V shed 0 bases and J shed 4 bases, with 16 bases lying between them. Germline V lookup: CDR1 SEHNR, CDR2 FQNEAQ (reference sequence). CDR3 bases: TGTGCCAGCAGCTTAGCCCGACTAGTAGGGGAGTACAATGAGCAGTTCTTC. It codes for CASSLARLVGEYNEQFF. Supplemented by reference TRBV7-9 and TRBJ2-1, the full variable domain reads DTGVSQNPRHKITKRGQNVTFRCDPISEHNRLYWYRQTLGQGPEFLTYFQNEAQLEKSRLLSDRFSAERPKGSFSTLEIQRTEQGDSAMYLCASSLARLVGEYNEQFFGPGTRLTVL.

The V call is TRBV12-5, the J call TRBJ2-1; TRBD2 matches 9 bases. Germline loops: CDR1 LGHNT, CDR2 FRNRAP. With V trimmed by 0 bases and J by 8 bases, 8 bases remained unmatched. The CDR3 contains 16 residues. In nucleotides, the CDR3 is TGTGCTAGTGGTTTGGTACTTAGGACTAGCGTCCATGAGCAGTTCTTC. It encodes CASGLVLRTSVHEQFF.

This clone was observed a single time. V usage is TRBV28 and J usage is TRBJ2-7; unclear D gene. The ends were cut back, 5 bases at V and 7 bases at J, with 12 bases in the middle. CDR3 size: 12 residues. Germline V gene lookup returns CDR1 MDHEN and CDR2 SYDVKM. CDR3 sequence: CASSKREFEQYF. Here the CDR3 DNA reads TGTGCCAGCAGTAAAAGAGAGTTTGAGCAGTACTTC. Looking up the rest from reference TRBV28 and TRBJ2-7 gives the full variable domain: DVKVTQSSRYLVKRTGEKVFLECVQDMDHENMFWYRQDPGLGLRLIYFSYDVKMKEKGDIPEGYSVSREKKERFSLILESASTNQTSMYLCASSKREFEQYFGPGTRLTVT.

The chain uses TRBV27 and TRBJ2-1; TRBD2 matches at 8 bases. Germline V lookup: CDR1 MNHEY, CDR2 SMNVEV (reference sequence). The CDR3 is 15 residues long. Trimming at V came to 1 base and at J to 9 bases, leaving 8 bases not matched to a gene. The CDR3 protein is CASSLFLAGFREQFF. The CDR3 nucleotides read TGTGCCAGCAGTTTATTTTTAGCGGGATTTCGTGAGCAGTTCTTC.

The chain carries TRBV28 and TRBJ1-2; unclear D gene. There are 14 residues in the CDR3. Trimming removed 5 bases from V and 8 bases from J, with 18 bases in between. From germline, CDR1 is MDHEN and CDR2 SYDVKM. CDR3 nucleotide sequence: TGTGCCAGCAGTCCTCGGAGAGCGCACCCCGGCTACACCTTC. Translated, it gives CASSPRRAHPGYTF.

The J gene is TRBJ1-2, the V gene TRBV13; D is unclear. V was pared by 4 bases and J by 0 bases, with 15 bases between. Looked up from germline, CDR1 is PRHDT and CDR2 is FYEKMQ (reference sequence). This CDR3 has 16 amino acids. The CDR3 sequence is CASSSAGWHTNYGYTF. The CDR3 DNA is TGTGCCAGCAGCTCAGCCGGGTGGCACACTAACTATGGCTACACCTTC. The variable domain in full, with the rest retrieved from reference TRBV13 and TRBJ1-2, is AAGVIQSPRHLIKEKRETATLKCYPIPRHDTVYWYQQGPGQDPQFLISFYEKMQSDKGSIPDRFSAQQFSDYHSELNMSSLELGDSALYFCASSSAGWHTNYGYTFGSGTRLTVV.

The chain employs TRBV18 and TRBJ1-5, with 8 bases lining up with TRBD1. V gave up 5 bases and J gave up 6 bases; unmatched junction bases: 12. This CDR3 region has 16 residues. CDR1 and CDR2 from the germline V gene are KGHSH and LQKENI. CDR3: CASSSGQEGDRQPQHF. In DNA, the CDR3 is TGTGCCAGCTCATCGGGACAGGAGGGGGATCGTCAGCCCCAGCATTTT.

This clone came up once. The chain joins TRBV2 to TRBJ2-3, with D possibly being TRBD1 (5 bases). The CDR3 is 13 amino acids. Per the germline V gene, CDR1 is SNHLY and CDR2 is FYNNEI. V gave up 8 bases and J gave up 2 bases, with 11 bases separating them. The CDR3 reads CASGARFTDTQYF. The CDR3 nucleotides read TGTGCCAGCGGGGCCCGATTCACAGATACGCAGTATTTT.

The V and J genes are TRBV7-6 and TRBJ2-1, with 11 bases aligning to TRBD2. With V trimmed by 1 base and J by 5 bases, 7 bases remained unmatched. CDR1 is SGHVS, CDR2 FNYEAQ, per germline. This CDR3 is built from 17 residues. The CDR3 DNA is TGTGCCAGCAGCTTAGACTTAGCGGGAGGGATTGACAATGAGCAGTTCTTC. Translating it yields CASSLDLAGGIDNEQFF.